One and the same sample provided the 17 T cell receptor beta chains below, sequenced in a study of regulatory T cells in long-lasting Graves disease. Noted time point: persistent/refractory GD, antithyroid drugs over 5 years with positive TRAb. PBMCs provided the RNA from which the TCR library was made. Arm-PCR with iRepertoire HTBI primers amplified the CDR3 regions for these TCR beta libraries. TCRdb fed the multiplex PCR reads into MiXCR, producing one record per CDR3 protein. In the table there are roughly 300,000 distinct CDR3 sequences, 15% to 20% of which are singletons. The source material was peripheral blood mononuclear cells (PBMCs), sampled when the disease was refractory, from a patient treated with antithyroid drugs. The origin of the receptors is a female donor with Graves disease.

This clonotype has a handful of counts. The chain is built from TRBV2 and TRBJ2-1; D is uncertain. The germline gives CDR1 SNHLY, CDR2 FYNNEI. V was cut by 4 bases and J by 5 bases, with 12 bases left in between. The CDR3 sequence is 14 residues long. CDR3 sequence reads: CASSVVGMDNEQFF. CDR3 bases: TGTGCCAGCAGTGTCGTGGGAATGGACAATGAGCAGTTCTTC.

The rearrangement joins TRBV7-2 to TRBJ2-2; the D gene is possibly TRBD2 (5 bases). This CDR3 has 14 amino acids. V shed 3 bases and J shed 5 bases, with 10 bases lying between them. The germline gives CDR1 SGHTA, CDR2 FQGNSA. For the CDR3, the DNA is TGTGCCAGCAGCTTCCTACTAGATACCGGGGAGCTGTTTTTT. Amino acid sequence: CASSFLLDTGELFF.

The rearrangement uses TRBV7-9 and TRBJ2-1; 7 bases align to TRBD2. The CDR3 sequence is 15 residues long. CDR1 SEHNR and CDR2 FQNEAQ come from the germline V gene (reference sequence). Trimming cost V 3 bases and J 9 bases; bases outside gene matches: 11. Here the CDR3 reads CASSLSGAGVTEQFF. CDR3 nucleotide sequence: TGTGCCAGCAGCTTGTCCGGGGCGGGAGTAACTGAGCAGTTCTTC.

The chain has TRBV3-1 and TRBJ1-1; D gene uncertain. V shed 1 base and J shed 5 bases, with 8 bases lying between them. Germline assignment: CDR1 LGHDT and CDR2 YNNKEL (reference sequence). The CDR3 runs 13 residues. The CDR3 protein is CASSQARVTEAFF. The CDR3 nucleotides read TGTGCCAGCAGCCAAGCTCGGGTTACTGAAGCTTTCTTT.

This clonotype was counted many times. V gene TRBV20-1 combines with J gene TRBJ1-5, with D possibly TRBD1 on 5 matching bases. Looked up from germline, CDR1 is DFQATT and CDR2 is SNEGSKA (reference sequence). V gave up 1 base and J gave up 7 bases, with 17 bases separating them. The CDR3 totals 15 residues. CDR3: CSARGSGHVSQPQHF. The CDR3 DNA sequence: TGCAGTGCTAGAGGTTCAGGGCACGTGAGCCAGCCCCAGCATTTT.

Remarks on this clonotype: This sequence may be a read error, since a much larger clone differs from it by one base. The chain links TRBV6-9 to TRBJ1-5; D is unclear. The CDR3 sequence is 13 residues long. Germline CDR1 reads MNHGY; CDR2 reads SVAAGI. The CDR3 nucleotides are TGTGGCAGCAGTTTCGGCACCCATCAGCCCCAGCATTTT. Its translation: CGSSFGTHQPQHF.

Only one count was recorded for this clonotype. V gene TRBV24-1 combines with J gene TRBJ2-1; 8 bases are a match to TRBD2. Germline assignment: CDR1 KGHDR and CDR2 SFDVKD. The CDR3 runs 15 residues. Trimming took 4 bases from V and 3 from J; bases not matched to a gene: 4. In DNA, the CDR3 is TGTGCCACCAGTGACAGCGGGAGTTACTACAATGAGCAGTTCTTC. It encodes CATSDSGSYYNEQFF.

This clonotype was recorded a few times. The rearrangement joins TRBV6-1 to TRBJ1-6; TRBD1 might be the D (6 bases). V was cut by 6 bases and J by 13 bases, with 19 bases left in between. This CDR3 comprises 14 residues. Germline CDR1 MNHNS, CDR2 SASEGT. CDR3 nucleotide sequence: TGTGCCAGCAGCCCCGACAGGCCCTCTTTTCCCCTCCACTTT. It yields the protein CASSPDRPSFPLHF.

To note about this clonotype: This clone may be a read error of a much larger clone one base away. This chain joins TRBV12-3 or TRBV12-4 and TRBJ1-3; D uncertain. Trimming shortened V by 3 bases and J by 0 bases, and 9 bases separated the two germline ends. The CDR3 length is 15 residues. CDR3 nucleotide sequence: TGTGCCAGCAGTTTCGGAAACTCCTCTGGAAACACCATATATTTT. Amino acid sequence: CASSFGNSSGNTIYF.

This clonotype was seen only a few times. This chain connects TRBV27 to TRBJ1-2, with D unresolved. Germline V lookup: CDR1 MNHEY, CDR2 SMNVEV (reference sequence). This CDR3 is built from 16 residues. V was clipped by 0 bases and J by 4 bases, with 15 bases between them. The CDR3 loop is CASSLSVTDFFYGYTF. The CDR3 DNA sequence: TGTGCCAGCAGTTTATCAGTAACAGACTTTTTCTATGGCTACACCTTC.

CDR3 nucleotides: TGTGCCAGTACCACGGGCAGGGTGTTGCATGGCTACACCTTC. Residues: CASTTGRVLHGYTF. This rearrangement joins TRBV19 to TRBJ1-2, with D perhaps TRBD1 (5 bases). The germline V gene encodes CDR1 LNHDA and CDR2 SQIVND (reference sequence). Trimming shortened V by 7 bases and J by 6 bases, and 18 bases separated the two germline ends. CDR3 size: 14 residues.

This chain uses TRBV19 with TRBJ1-2; D unclear. The CDR3 loop spans 12 amino acids. In germline, CDR1 is LNHDA, CDR2 SQIVND (reference sequence). Trimming took 4 bases from V and 8 from J, leaving 11 bases between them. CDR3 sequence reads: CASSTRDGGYTF. The CDR3 region has the DNA TGTGCCAGTAGTACGAGGGATGGAGGCTACACCTTC. The full variable domain, rest sourced from reference TRBV19 and TRBJ1-2, is DGGITQSPKYLFRKEGQNVTLSCEQNLNHDAMYWYRQDPGQGLRLIYYSQIVNDFQKGDIAEGYSVSREKKESFPLTVTSAQKNPTAFYLCASSTRDGGYTFGSGTRLTVV.

This clonotype was seen repeatedly, ten times or more. The chain couples TRBV5-1 to TRBJ2-7; TRBD1 matches at 9 bases. With V trimmed by 1 base and J by 2 bases, 7 bases remained unmatched. This CDR3 contains 16 residues. CDR1 and CDR2 (germline): SGHRS, YFSETQ. This CDR3 reads CASSLFPGQGTYEQYF. The CDR3 DNA sequence: TGCGCCAGCAGCTTGTTCCCGGGACAGGGTACCTACGAGCAGTACTTC.

Worth noting for this clonotype: The conserved phenylalanine or tryptophan normally closing the CDR3 is absent here, so this likely arose from a read error. V usage is TRBV7-3 and J usage is TRBJ1-1; TRBD1 might be the D (6 bases). The CDR3 has 13 amino acids. The germline gives CDR1 SGHTA, CDR2 FQGTGA. Between the trimmed V and J ends, which lost 4 bases and 6 bases, there was a span of 12 bases. As DNA, the CDR3 is TGTGCCAGCAGCTCAACAGGGACGGCTGAAGCTTTCATT. It encodes CASSSTGTAEAFI.

In nucleotides, the CDR3 is TGTGCCAGCAGCTGGAGTATTGGGGGGGCTTCTGGGGCCAACGTCCTGACTTTC. Protein: CASSWSIGGASGANVLTF. The V and J genes are TRBV11-2 and TRBJ2-6, with D perhaps matching TRBD2 (7 bases). CDR1 SGHAT and CDR2 FQNNGV come from the germline V gene. This CDR3 region has 18 residues. V was trimmed by 4 bases and J by 1 base, leaving 17 bases between them. The full variable domain, its missing parts supplied by reference TRBV11-2 and TRBJ2-6, is EAGVAQSPRYKIIEKRQSVAFWCNPISGHATLYWYQQILGQGPKLLIQFQNNGVVDDSQLPKDRFSAERLKGVDSTLKIQPAKLEDSAVYLCASSWSIGGASGANVLTFGAGSRLTVL.

This clonotype has ten or more counts. The gene calls are TRBV11-2 and TRBJ2-5; D may be TRBD1 (7 bases). Germline CDR1 is SGHAT and CDR2 is FQNNGV. This CDR3 has 13 amino acids. V gave up 6 bases and J gave up 7 bases, with 15 bases separating them. The CDR3 loop reads CASSPSQGGTQYF. CDR3 DNA: TGTGCCAGCAGTCCATCTCAGGGGGGGACCCAGTACTTC.

This clonotype was seen ten or more times. The J gene is TRBJ1-1, the V gene TRBV30, with no clear D. Germline CDR1 is GTSNPN and CDR2 is SVGIG (reference sequence). The CDR3 is 12 amino acids. V was pared by 2 bases and J by 1 base, with 5 bases between. The CDR3 DNA reads TGTGCCTGGAGTATGGAGAACACTGAAGCTTTCTTT. Translated, it gives CAWSMENTEAFF.